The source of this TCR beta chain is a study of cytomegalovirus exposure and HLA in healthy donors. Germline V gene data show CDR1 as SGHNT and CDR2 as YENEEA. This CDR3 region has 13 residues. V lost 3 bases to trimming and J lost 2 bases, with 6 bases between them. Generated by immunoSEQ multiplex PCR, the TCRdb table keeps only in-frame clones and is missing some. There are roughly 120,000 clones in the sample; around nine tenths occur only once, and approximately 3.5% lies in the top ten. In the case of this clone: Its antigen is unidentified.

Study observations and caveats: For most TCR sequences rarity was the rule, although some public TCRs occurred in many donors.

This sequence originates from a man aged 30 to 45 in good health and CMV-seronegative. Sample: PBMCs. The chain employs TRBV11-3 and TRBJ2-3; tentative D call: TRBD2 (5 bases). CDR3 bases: TGTGCCAGCAGCTTGCGGGTCACAGATACGCAGTATTTT. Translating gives CASSLRVTDTQYF.